These 26 T cell receptor beta chains were all obtained from the same sample, sequenced in a study of blood T cell repertoires in COVID-19. Method: immunoSEQ multiplex PCR; TCRdb's copy keeps in-frame clones and lacks some. The repertoire holds around 260,000 clones, with 80% to 90% as singletons. What was sequenced was PBMCs or T cells enriched from blood (not recorded which). The receptor source for this set is a man in his thirties or forties with acute COVID-19.

This chain links TRBV27 with TRBJ1-5; the D is unclear. V lost 5 bases to trimming and J lost 0 bases, with 8 bases between them. There are 14 residues in the CDR3. Germline assignment: CDR1 MNHEY and CDR2 SMNVEV (reference sequence). CDR3 DNA sequence: TGTGCCAGCAGTCCCCGAGATAGCAATCAGCCCCAGCATTTT. Protein sequence: CASSPRDSNQPQHF.

The chain joins TRBV6-4 to TRBJ1-5; TRBD1 matches at 11 bases. The CDR3 totals 16 residues. Unmatched junction bases numbered 6, after V lost 6 bases and J lost 2 bases. Germline V gives CDR1 MRHNA, CDR2 SNTAGT. CDR3 residues: CASRPDRGQGNQPQHF. CDR3 DNA sequence: TGTGCCAGCAGACCGGACAGGGGGCAGGGCAATCAGCCCCAGCATTTT.

The chain joins TRBV3-1 (or the pseudogene TRBV3-2) to TRBJ2-2, with 12 bases matching TRBD2. V lost 4 bases and J lost 1; bases outside the gene matches: 4. CDR1 and CDR2 from the germline V gene are LGHDT and YNNKEL (reference sequence). The CDR3 spans 17 residues. The CDR3 spells CASSLPGLAGNTGELFF. CDR3 DNA: TGTGCCAGCAGCCTCCCGGGACTAGCGGGGAACACCGGGGAGCTGTTTTTT.

The chain combines TRBV27 with TRBJ1-3, with D uncertain. The V and J ends lost 3 bases and 0 bases respectively, with 3 bases between them. CDR1 and CDR2 from the germline V gene are MNHEY and SMNVEV (reference sequence). The CDR3 runs to 13 residues. The CDR3 protein is CASSLRSGNTIYF. The CDR3 DNA reads as TGTGCCAGCAGTTTGCGCTCTGGAAACACCATATATTTT.

This sequence joins TRBV6-2 or TRBV6-3 and TRBJ2-5, with D possibly matching TRBD1 (6 bases). CDR1 and CDR2 from the germline V gene are MNHEY and SVGEGT. This CDR3 is 16 amino acids long. Trimming took off 5 bases at V and 2 bases at J, with 18 bases between the two ends. CDR3 DNA: TGTGCCAGCAGTCGTGCGCCGGGACACAGGCAAGAGACCCAGTACTTC. Protein sequence: CASSRAPGHRQETQYF.

The chain carries TRBV29-1 and TRBJ2-3; the D gene is possibly TRBD2 (7 bases). The CDR3 runs to 14 residues. Deletions cut 5 bases from V and 1 base from J, with 13 bases between. The germline gives CDR1 SQVTM, CDR2 ANQGSEA. The CDR3 reads CSVTAGAGTDTQYF. CDR3 sequence (DNA): TGCAGCGTTACGGCGGGGGCCGGCACAGATACGCAGTATTTT.

The gene calls are TRBV11-1 and TRBJ1-1; possible D gene TRBD1, 6 bases. The CDR3 consists of 16 residues. Germline lookup yields CDR1 SGHAT and CDR2 FQDESV (reference sequence). The V gene lost 4 bases and the J gene lost 4 bases, with 19 bases spanning the gap. This chain's CDR3 is CASSYPRGGLSTEAFF. The DNA for the CDR3 is TGTGCCAGCAGCTACCCCCGAGGGGGTCTGAGCACTGAAGCTTTCTTT.

This clone was seen more than once but under ten times. The gene calls are TRBV7-8 and TRBJ2-1; D might be TRBD2 (7 bases). Germline lookup yields CDR1 SGHVS and CDR2 FQNEAQ. V was trimmed by 0 bases and J by 6 bases, leaving 12 bases between them. The CDR3 totals 15 residues. The CDR3 bases are TGTGCCAGCAGCTTAGCGGGAGGGGGGCTCAATGAGCAGTTCTTC. Protein product: CASSLAGGGLNEQFF.

The rearrangement joins TRBV11-2 to TRBJ1-4; maybe TRBD1 (5 bases). Germline-derived CDR1 and CDR2 are SGHAT and FQNNGV. The CDR3 spans 14 residues. V was cut by 0 bases and J by 10 bases, with 12 bases left in between. The CDR3 nucleotides read TGTGCCAGCAGCTTAGAAAGGGGTAGCGGAAAACTGTTTTTT. Protein product: CASSLERGSGKLFF. Complete variable domain (other parts from reference TRBV11-2 and TRBJ1-4): EAGVAQSPRYKIIEKRQSVAFWCNPISGHATLYWYQQILGQGPKLLIQFQNNGVVDDSQLPKDRFSAERLKGVDSTLKIQPAKLEDSAVYLCASSLERGSGKLFFGSGTQLSVL.

The chain employs TRBV6-1 and TRBJ1-1; D may be TRBD1 (6 bases). V was clipped by 2 bases and J by 1 base, with 14 bases between them. Germline V gene sequence: CDR1 MNHNS, CDR2 SASEGT. The CDR3 is 16 residues long. The CDR3: CASSEMTGAKNTEAFF. The CDR3 DNA reads as TGTGCCAGCAGTGAAATGACAGGCGCAAAGAACACTGAAGCTTTCTTT.

The V gene is TRBV2, the J gene TRBJ1-1; D is unclear. CDR3 length equals 11 residues. The V gene lost 5 bases and the J gene lost 2 bases, with 3 bases spanning the gap. Germline CDR1 is SNHLY and CDR2 is FYNNEI. DNA for the CDR3: TGTGCCAGCAGTCTAAACACTGAAGCTTTCTTT. It is translated as CASSLNTEAFF.

The rearrangement links TRBV4-3 to TRBJ2-1; TRBD2 aligns across 16 bases. CDR1 and CDR2 (germline): LGHNA, YSLEER. V was clipped by 3 bases and J by 7 bases; unmatched bases: 3. This CDR3 region has 16 residues. The CDR3 DNA reads as TGCGCCAGCAGCCAGACGGGACTAGCGGGAGGGAATGAGCAGTTCTTC. As protein: CASSQTGLAGGNEQFF.

V gene TRBV6-5 combines with J gene TRBJ1-1; 7 nucleotides line up with TRBD1. Germline trimming cut 2 bases from V and 0 bases from J; bases unmatched to any gene: 6. Germline V CDR1 and CDR2: MNHEY, SVGAGI. The CDR3 is made up of 16 amino acids. The CDR3 DNA reads TGTGCCAGCAGTTACGACCTAGGACAGGTGAACACTGAAGCTTTCTTT. It yields the protein CASSYDLGQVNTEAFF.

The chain employs TRBV9 and TRBJ1-2, with TRBD1 identical over 11 bases. The CDR3 covers 18 residues. V lost 4 bases and J lost 8; bases outside the gene matches: 19. Germline-derived CDR1 and CDR2 are SGDLS and YYNGEE. CDR3 amino acids: CASSRRPGTGGKNIGYTF. The DNA for the CDR3 is TGTGCCAGCAGCCGAAGGCCCGGGACAGGGGGGAAAAATATCGGCTACACCTTC.

V is TRBV14 and J is TRBJ1-1; 9 nucleotides line up with TRBD1. Per germline, CDR1 SGHDN and CDR2 FVKESK. J lost 2 bases, V lost 3 bases, and 4 bases had no gene match. This CDR3 comprises 15 residues. Written as DNA, the CDR3 is TGTGCCAGCAGCCATCACAGGGGGCCCAACACTGAAGCTTTCTTT. Its protein is CASSHHRGPNTEAFF.

This chain connects TRBV2 to TRBJ2-7, with TRBD1 matching 9 bases. V shed 3 bases and J 4 bases; nucleotides not matched to a gene: 4. Germline V gene sequence: CDR1 SNHLY, CDR2 FYNNEI. The CDR3 runs 14 residues. The CDR3 bases are TGTGCCAGCAGTGACGCCGGGACAGGGTACGAGCAGTACGTC. This codes for CASSDAGTGYEQYV.

The table lists this clone with a count of one. The chain links TRBV27 to TRBJ2-2, with TRBD1 as a possible D gene (6 bases). V was cut by 10 bases and J by 0 bases, with 18 bases left in between. The germline V gene has CDR1 MNHEY and CDR2 SMNVEV (reference sequence). The CDR3 runs 16 residues. The CDR3: CANFGRGSSNTGELFF. DNA of the CDR3: TGTGCCAACTTTGGTAGGGGGTCCTCGAACACCGGGGAGCTGTTTTTT.

This sequence joins TRBV19 and TRBJ2-1, with 7 positions matching TRBD1. This CDR3 contains 16 residues. Germline loops: CDR1 LNHDA, CDR2 SQIVND (reference sequence). Trimming took 0 bases from V and 3 from J; bases not matched to a gene: 5. The CDR3 loop is CASSIDRGQIYNEQFF. CDR3 bases: TGTGCCAGTAGTATAGATAGGGGACAGATCTACAATGAGCAGTTCTTC.

This CDR3 is CASSEAIPRGTGELFF. The DNA of the CDR3 is TGTGCCAGCAGTGAGGCAATACCACGCGGGACCGGGGAGCTGTTTTTT. This chain links TRBV2 with TRBJ2-2; maybe TRBD2 (5 bases). This CDR3 has 16 residues. Per the germline V gene, CDR1 is SNHLY and CDR2 is FYNNEI. V was shortened by 3 bases and J by 5 bases, with 16 bases between the two germline ends.

Concerning this clone itself: Other DNA sequences in this sample translate to the same CDR3. The CDR3: CATSRDRGGNTEAFF. CDR3 DNA: TGTGCCACCAGCAGAGATCGAGGAGGGAACACTGAAGCTTTCTTT. J is TRBJ1-1 and V is TRBV15; D gene unclear. The V and J ends lost 0 bases and 1 base respectively, with 9 bases between them. The V gene's germline CDR1 is LNHNV and CDR2 YYDKDF (reference sequence). This CDR3 is built from 15 residues. Together with reference TRBV15 and TRBJ1-1, the CDR3 gives the full variable domain: DAMVIQNPRYQVTQFGKPVTLSCSQTLNHNVMYWYQQKSSQAPKLLFHYYDKDFNNEADTPDNFQSRRPNTSFCFLDIRSPGLGDTAMYLCATSRDRGGNTEAFFGQGTRLTVV.

This clone appeared many times. The V gene is TRBV28, the J gene TRBJ2-3; TRBD1 matches at 7 bases. The junction had 5 bases not matched to a gene; V was cut back by 2 bases and J by 0 bases. CDR3 length: 16 amino acids. The germline CDR1 and CDR2 sequences are MDHEN and SYDVKM. The CDR3 is CASSLTGVASTDTQYF. The CDR3 DNA sequence: TGTGCCAGCAGTTTAACAGGGGTAGCGAGCACAGATACGCAGTATTTT.

This CDR3 is CASSQQGEINQPQHF. The DNA of the CDR3 is TGTGCCAGCAGCCAACAGGGGGAGATCAATCAGCCCCAGCATTTT. The rearrangement uses TRBV5-6 and TRBJ1-5; TRBD1 aligns across 8 bases. The junction had 6 bases not matched to a gene; V was cut back by 4 bases and J by 3 bases. Germline loops: CDR1 SGHDT, CDR2 YYEEEE. The CDR3 runs to 15 residues.

This clone is judged medium-sized. Other nucleotide sequences from this sample produce the same CDR3. The CDR3 sequence is CASSDSSGSYNEQFF. The CDR3 nucleotides are TGTGCCAGCAGTGACTCTAGCGGCTCCTACAATGAGCAGTTCTTC. This chain uses TRBV6-4 with TRBJ2-1; possibly TRBD2 for D (6 bases). The V gene lost 0 bases and the J gene lost 0 bases, with 6 bases spanning the gap. This CDR3 is 15 amino acids long. Looked up from germline, CDR1 is MRHNA and CDR2 is SNTAGT.

The chain links TRBV11-2 to TRBJ2-2; the D is unclear. Trimming left V 4 bases short and J 6 bases short, with 9 bases between. CDR1 is SGHAT, CDR2 FQNNGV, per germline. This CDR3 is 13 amino acids long. This CDR3 reads CASSSNGPGELFF. As DNA, the CDR3 is TGTGCCAGCAGCTCCAATGGCCCCGGGGAGCTGTTTTTT.

The chain recombines TRBV3-1 (or the pseudogene TRBV3-2) with TRBJ1-1; D is perhaps TRBD1 (6 bases). The V end lost 3 bases, the J end lost 10 bases, and 12 bases lay between the germline ends. The CDR3 runs to 12 residues. CDR1 and CDR2 (germline): LGHDT, YNNKEL (reference sequence). CDR3 nucleotides: TGTGCCAGCAGCCAGTTGAGGGGGAGAGCTTTCTTT. Translation gives CASSQLRGRAFF.

The chain recombines TRBV5-4 with TRBJ2-1, with a weak D call TRBD1 (6 bases). The V and J ends lost 2 bases and 6 bases respectively, with 12 bases between them. This CDR3 has 14 residues. Germline V CDR1 and CDR2: SGHNT, YYREEE (reference sequence). The CDR3 DNA is TGTGCCAGCAGCTTCGCAGGGGAGTTCAATGAGCAGTTCTTC. Translating it yields CASSFAGEFNEQFF.